This is a list of T cell receptor beta chains from one sample in a study of CD8 T cells in ankylosing spondylitis. A single record per CDR3 protein comes from TCRdb applying MiXCR to the 5' RACE reads. The sample has a few hundred thousand distinct CDR3 sequences; about 11% are singletons. The specimen sequenced was blood, either unsorted or a sorted T cell fraction (not recorded which). The receptors were sampled from a male donor with ankylosing spondylitis or in good health (not recorded which). The CDR3 runs from the conserved cysteine through the conserved F or W. Each record gives: V gene, J gene, clone size, D gene, CDR3 protein, CDR3 DNA. D genes are given only for firm matches. Clone sizes are given selectively: once, few, many, or a class where the clone is expanded.

TRBV7-2	TRBJ1-2	NA	NA	CASSLRTAKGYTF	TGTGCCAGCAGCTTGAGGACAGCGAAGGGCTACACCTTC
TRBV29-1	TRBJ2-7	many	NA	CSVDVPGDYEQYF	TGCAGCGTTGATGTTCCTGGGGACTACGAGCAGTACTTC
TRBV20-1	TRBJ2-7	NA	NA	CSARDSRNSLYSYEQYF	TGCAGTGCTAGAGATTCCCGAAACAGCCTATACTCCTACGAGCAGTACTTC
TRBV20-1	TRBJ1-2	many	NA	CSASPDPNYGYTF	TGCAGTGCTAGCCCAGACCCGAACTATGGCTACACCTTC
TRBV10-3	TRBJ1-2	many	NA	CAIGEGRGYTF	TGTGCCATCGGGGAGGGGCGAGGCTACACCTTC
TRBV15	TRBJ2-7	many	TRBD1	CATSRVTGGAYEQYF	TGTGCCACCAGCAGAGTGACAGGGGGCGCGTACGAGCAGTACTTC
TRBV28	TRBJ2-1	many	NA	CASSFSGLNNEQFF	TGTGCCAGCAGTTTTTCGGGACTTAACAATGAGCAGTTCTTC
TRBV5-1	TRBJ2-1	few	TRBD1	CASSTGQGATFKQFF	TGCGCCAGCAGCACCGGACAGGGGGCTACTTTTAAGCAGTTCTTC
TRBV28	TRBJ2-3	few	TRBD2	CASSLWTSGGIGTDTQYF	TGTGCCAGCAGTTTATGGACTAGCGGGGGAATAGGCACAGATACGCAGTATTTT
TRBV3-1	TRBJ1-2	few	NA	CASSPSSYGYTF	TGTGCCAGCAGCCCTTCAAGCTATGGCTACACCTTC
TRBV12-3/TRBV12-4	TRBJ1-1	many	NA	CASSLQDWSTEAFF	TGTGCCAGCAGTTTACAGGATTGGAGTACTGAAGCTTTCTTT
TRBV5-5	TRBJ2-5	NA	TRBD2	CASTPVAGGPSGETQYF	TGTGCCAGCACCCCGGTAGCGGGAGGGCCCTCTGGAGAGACCCAGTACTTC
TRBV10-3	TRBJ1-1	few	NA	CAISEGRLRTVAFF	TGTGCCATCAGTGAAGGACGGCTCCGGACGGTAGCTTTCTTT
TRBV2	TRBJ2-1	NA	NA	CASTLEGRSSGEQFF	TGTGCCAGCACTCTGGAAGGGAGGAGTTCCGGAGAGCAGTTCTTC
TRBV4-1	TRBJ2-5	many	NA	CASSQDPGPGETQYF	TGCGCCAGCAGCCAAGATCCGGGCCCCGGGGAGACCCAGTACTTC
TRBV15	TRBJ1-2	many	NA	CATSGPGRSYGYTF	TGTGCCACCAGCGGGCCGGGCCGATCATATGGCTACACCTTC
TRBV5-1	TRBJ2-1	many	TRBD1	CASSPGQERDEQFF	TGCGCCAGCAGCCCGGGACAGGAAAGGGATGAGCAGTTCTTC
TRBV12-3/TRBV12-4	TRBJ1-5	few	NA	CASSLRTDGNQPQHF	TGTGCCAGCAGTTTGAGGACAGATGGCAATCAGCCCCAGCATTTT
TRBV21-1	TRBJ2-4	NA	NA	CASSKESGQTLAKNIQYF	TGTGCCAGCAGCAAAGAAAGTGGTCAGACCTTAGCCAAAAACATTCAGTACTTC
TRBV29-1	TRBJ2-7	few	TRBD1	CSVNLGQGYEQYF	TGCAGCGTTAACCTGGGACAGGGGTACGAGCAGTACTTC
TRBV11-2	TRBJ1-1	few	NA	CASSLDHNLNTEAFF	TGTGCCAGCAGCTTAGATCACAACTTGAACACTGAAGCTTTCTTT
TRBV5-1	TRBJ1-1	NA	NA	CASSLSHLSEAFF	TGCGCCAGCAGCTTATCACATCTGTCTGAAGCTTTCTTT
TRBV20-1	TRBJ2-3	NA	NA	CSASNPSTDTQYF	TGCAGTGCTAGTAATCCTAGCACAGATACGCAGTATTTT
TRBV3-1	TRBJ1-2	many	NA	CASSRYVGGYGGYTF	TGTGCCAGCAGCCGTTACGTCGGGGGGTATGGTGGCTACACCTTC
TRBV29-1	TRBJ2-2	many	TRBD2	CSVSTLAGVSLGTGELFF	TGCAGCGTTTCTACTCTAGCGGGAGTGAGCTTAGGAACCGGGGAGCTGTTTTTT
TRBV29-1	TRBJ2-1	many	NA	CSVEEFRPVAYNEQFF	TGCAGCGTTGAAGAGTTCCGACCCGTTGCCTACAATGAGCAGTTCTTC
TRBV12-3/TRBV12-4	TRBJ2-7	many	TRBD1	CASSLGDRADEQYF	TGTGCCAGCAGTTTAGGGGACAGGGCCGACGAGCAGTACTTC
TRBV15	TRBJ2-1	many	NA	CATSRVTGLNEQFF	TGTGCCACCAGCAGAGTGACTGGCCTCAATGAGCAGTTCTTC
TRBV6-5	TRBJ2-1	NA	NA	CASSYRGGRGEQFF	TGTGCCAGCAGTTATAGAGGGGGGCGGGGTGAGCAGTTCTTC
TRBV14	TRBJ2-5	few	NA	CASSQTRVPETQYF	TGTGCCAGCAGCCAGACAAGGGTGCCGGAGACCCAGTACTTC
TRBV28	TRBJ2-1	many	NA	CASTPWQNNEQFF	TGTGCCAGCACTCCCTGGCAGAACAATGAGCAGTTCTTC
TRBV20-1	TRBJ2-1	many	TRBD2	CSALGLYKDNEQFF	TGCAGTGCTCTGGGACTATACAAAGACAATGAGCAGTTCTTC
TRBV5-1	TRBJ1-5	few	TRBD1	CASSLGAGDSRQPQHF	TGCGCCAGCAGCTTGGGGGCCGGGGACAGTCGTCAGCCCCAGCATTTT
TRBV5-1	TRBJ2-3	many	NA	CASSYGVFDTQYF	TGCGCCAGCAGCTACGGGGTGTTCGATACGCAGTATTTT
TRBV12-3/TRBV12-4	TRBJ2-5	many	NA	CASRGETQYF	TGTGCCAGCAGGGGGGAGACCCAGTACTTC
TRBV6-2/TRBV6-3	TRBJ2-7	few	NA	CASSYSSVGEQYF	TGTGCCAGCAGTTACTCGAGTGTGGGCGAGCAGTACTTC
TRBV10-3	TRBJ1-5	many	NA	CAISESVQGNQPQHF	TGTGCCATCAGTGAGTCGGTACAGGGCAATCAGCCCCAGCATTTT
TRBV13	TRBJ2-1	few	TRBD2	CASSSASQGREAYNEQFF	TGTGCCAGCAGCTCAGCTTCCCAGGGGCGGGAGGCCTACAATGAGCAGTTCTTC
TRBV5-1	TRBJ2-7	few	TRBD1	CASSETGEQYF	TGCGCCAGCAGCGAGACAGGGGAGCAGTACTTC
TRBV5-5	TRBJ2-2	many	NA	CASSFLPLRGADTGELFF	TGTGCCAGCAGCTTCCTACCGCTACGGGGGGCGGACACCGGGGAGCTGTTTTTT
TRBV7-9	TRBJ1-1	few	TRBD1	CASSVRQGVRAEAFF	TGTGCCAGCAGCGTGAGACAGGGGGTGAGAGCTGAAGCTTTCTTT
TRBV9	TRBJ2-5	many	NA	CASSVDAGVETQYF	TGTGCCAGCAGCGTAGATGCTGGGGTAGAGACCCAGTACTTC
TRBV5-1	TRBJ2-5	many	TRBD2	CASSWEGGGQETQYF	TGCGCCAGCAGCTGGGAAGGCGGGGGGCAAGAGACCCAGTACTTC
TRBV5-1	TRBJ2-7	many	NA	CASSLGPGLQLYEQYF	TGCGCCAGCAGCTTGGGACCAGGGTTACAACTCTACGAGCAGTACTTC
TRBV29-1	TRBJ2-3	many	NA	CSVEAPALDFTDTQYF	TGCAGCGTTGAAGCACCCGCGCTAGATTTCACAGATACGCAGTATTTT
TRBV7-8	TRBJ2-1	many	NA	CASSPRQAINEQFF	TGTGCCAGCAGCCCTCGACAGGCGATCAATGAGCAGTTCTTC
TRBV9	TRBJ2-7	NA	NA	CASSSGQFGYEQYF	TGTGCCAGCAGCTCAGGACAGTTCGGCTACGAGCAGTACTTC
TRBV5-1	TRBJ2-3	many	NA	CASSGGSTDTQYF	TGCGCCAGCAGCGGGGGGAGCACAGATACGCAGTATTTT
TRBV20-1	TRBJ2-5	many	TRBD2	CSASYGTSGTRETQYF	TGCAGTGCTAGCTACGGGACTAGCGGGACCAGAGAGACCCAGTACTTC
TRBV12-3/TRBV12-4	TRBJ1-1	many	TRBD1	CASSSRDRNTEAFF	TGTGCCAGCAGTTCCCGGGACAGAAACACTGAAGCTTTCTTT
TRBV18	TRBJ2-1	many	TRBD1	CASSPQPGQTYNEQFF	TGTGCCAGCTCACCGCAACCGGGACAGACATACAATGAGCAGTTCTTC
TRBV20-1	TRBJ1-6	many	NA	CSAKQGPQSPLHF	TGCAGTGCAAAGCAAGGACCACAGTCACCCCTCCACTTT
TRBV6-1	TRBJ2-3	many	TRBD1	CASSPTGAFYTDTQYF	TGTGCCAGCAGTCCGACAGGGGCCTTCTACACAGATACGCAGTATTTT